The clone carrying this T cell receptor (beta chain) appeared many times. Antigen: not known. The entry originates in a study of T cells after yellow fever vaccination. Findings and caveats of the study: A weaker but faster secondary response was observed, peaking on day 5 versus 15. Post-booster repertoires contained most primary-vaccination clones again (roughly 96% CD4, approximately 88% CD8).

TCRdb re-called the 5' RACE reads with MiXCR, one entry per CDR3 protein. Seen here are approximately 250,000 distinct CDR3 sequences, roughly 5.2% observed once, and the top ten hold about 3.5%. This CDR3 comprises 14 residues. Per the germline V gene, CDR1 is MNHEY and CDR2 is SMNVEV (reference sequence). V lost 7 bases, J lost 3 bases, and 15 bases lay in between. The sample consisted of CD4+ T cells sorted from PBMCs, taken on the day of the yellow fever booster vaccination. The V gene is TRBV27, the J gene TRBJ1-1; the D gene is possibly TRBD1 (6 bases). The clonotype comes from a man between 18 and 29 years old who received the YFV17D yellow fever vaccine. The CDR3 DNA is TGTGCCAGCATTCGCAACAGGGATCACACTGAAGCTTTCTTT. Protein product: CASIRNRDHTEAFF.